The 14 T cell receptor beta chains listed next were all sequenced from one sample in a study of T cells after yellow fever vaccination. TCRdb passed the 5' RACE reads through MiXCR, listing each CDR3 protein once. The table shows a few hundred thousand distinct CDR3 sequences, with about 3.5% occurring only once. Sequences were derived from PBMCs, sampled on the day of the yellow fever booster vaccination. The receptor source for this set is a man aged 18 to 35 who received the YFV17D yellow fever vaccine.

This clonotype came up many times. This rearrangement joins TRBV27 to TRBJ2-1; 8 positions match TRBD1. The V gene end was trimmed by 5 bases and the J gene end by 6 bases; junction bases not matched to a gene: 9. The CDR3 loop spans 15 amino acids. Germline V gene sequence: CDR1 MNHEY, CDR2 SMNVEV (reference sequence). The CDR3 DNA reads TGTGCCAGCAGTCCTACTCGGACAGGGATCAATGAGCAGTTCTTC. This translates into CASSPTRTGINEQFF.

This clonotype was seen many times. V usage is TRBV7-2 and J usage is TRBJ2-2; D is uncertain. The CDR3 is 13 amino acids. The V end lost 3 bases, the J end lost 4 bases, and 6 bases lay between the germline ends. Germline CDR1 is SGHTA and CDR2 is FQGNSA. The CDR3 region is CASSFGTTGELFF. The CDR3 DNA follows: TGTGCCAGCAGCTTTGGAACCACCGGGGAGCTGTTTTTT.

At least ten counts were recorded for this clonotype. This sequence joins TRBV20-1 and TRBJ1-4, with 8 bases matching TRBD1. With V trimmed by 0 bases and J by 9 bases, 6 bases remained unmatched. Germline V CDR1 and CDR2: DFQATT, SNEGSKA (reference sequence). The CDR3 consists of 14 residues. In DNA, the CDR3 is TGCAGTGCTAGAGATGGGGACAGGCATCAAAAACTGTTTTTT. Its translation: CSARDGDRHQKLFF.

This clonotype was recorded many times. V usage is TRBV27 and J usage is TRBJ2-3; D might be TRBD2 (5 bases). V lost 2 bases and J 0 bases, leaving 12 bases between the germline ends. Germline loops: CDR1 MNHEY, CDR2 SMNVEV (reference sequence). The CDR3 runs to 16 residues. The CDR3 DNA reads as TGTGCCAGCAGTTTAAAAGGCGGGTTCAGCACAGATACGCAGTATTTT. As protein: CASSLKGGFSTDTQYF.

Turning to this clonotype: A junction boundary mismatches the germline segment, possibly from a read error. V is TRBV4-3 and J is TRBJ2-6; unclear D gene. CDR3 length: 19 residues. The germline V gene has CDR1 LGHNA and CDR2 YSLEER. DNA for the CDR3: TGCGACAGCAGCCAAGCCTGGGCGATCCCGAGCTCTGGGGCCAACGTCCTGACTTTC. Amino acids: CDSSQAWAIPSSGANVLTF.

There are a few counts of this clonotype. V is TRBV5-1 and J is TRBJ2-7; D call uncertain. CDR3 length: 12 residues. Germline V gives CDR1 SGHRS, CDR2 YFSETQ. The germline V and J ends were trimmed by 0 bases and 7 bases, with 8 bases remaining between them. The CDR3 here is CASSLGVGEQYF. CDR3 nucleotide sequence: TGCGCCAGCAGCTTGGGTGTGGGGGAGCAGTACTTC. The variable domain in full, with the rest retrieved from reference TRBV5-1 and TRBJ2-7, is KAGVTQTPRYLIKTRGQQVTLSCSPISGHRSVSWYQQTPGQGLQFLFEYFSETQRNKGNFPGRFSGRQFSNSRSEMNVSTLELGDSALYLCASSLGVGEQYFGPGTRLTVT.

Ten or more counts support this clonotype. J is TRBJ2-2 and V is TRBV11-3, with 8 bases that match TRBD1. The CDR3 covers 19 residues. V shed 5 bases and J 2 bases; nucleotides not matched to a gene: 16. CDR1 is SGHNT, CDR2 YENEEA, per germline. The CDR3 spells CASSPRTGYSSGNTGELFF. As DNA, the CDR3 is TGTGCCAGCAGCCCCCGGACAGGGTACTCCTCCGGAAACACCGGGGAGCTGTTTTTT.

This clonotype was recorded at least ten times. The V and J genes are TRBV20-1 and TRBJ2-3, with D perhaps matching TRBD1 or TRBD2 (5 bases each). Between the trimmed V and J ends, which lost 2 bases and 7 bases, there was a span of 22 bases. The CDR3 loop spans 16 amino acids. CDR1 is DFQATT and CDR2 is SNEGSKA in the germline V gene (reference sequence). The DNA for the CDR3 is TGCAGTGCTAGACGTCCGGGACGGGGACCGTCCTATACGCAGTATTTT. Encoded protein: CSARRPGRGPSYTQYF.

This clonotype was observed a few times. This chain connects TRBV12-3 or TRBV12-4 to TRBJ2-1; TRBD2 might be the D (5 bases). Trimming left V 6 bases short and J 8 bases short, with 23 bases between. The CDR3 sequence is 16 residues long. CDR3 amino acids: CASRRASGPTFDEQFF. The CDR3 bases are TGTGCCAGCAGACGCGCGAGCGGCCCTACATTCGATGAGCAGTTCTTC.

This clonotype showed up many times. The chain employs TRBV7-2 and TRBJ2-1; D gene uncertain. Looked up from germline, CDR1 is SGHTA and CDR2 is FQGNSA. V was cut by 1 base and J by 9 bases, with 7 bases left in between. The CDR3 has 12 residues. The CDR3 bases are TGTGCCAGCAGCTTAGACTTCGGTGAGCAGTTCTTC. Its translation is CASSLDFGEQFF. Full variable domain (outside the CDR3, taken from reference TRBV7-2 and TRBJ2-1): GAGVSQSPSNKVTEKGKDVELRCDPISGHTALYWYRQSLGQGLEFLIYFQGNSAPDKSGLPSDRFSAERTGGSVSTLTIQRTQQEDSAVYLCASSLDFGEQFFGPGTRLTVL.

Ten or more counts support this clonotype. V gene TRBV27 combines with J gene TRBJ1-5; 7 bases are shared with TRBD1. Germline values: CDR1 MNHEY, CDR2 SMNVEV (reference sequence). Trimming took 6 bases from V and 4 from J; bases not matched to a gene: 3. This CDR3 is 13 amino acids long. The CDR3 loop reads CASRQGPNQPQHF. CDR3 in DNA: TGTGCCAGCAGACAGGGGCCAAATCAGCCCCAGCATTTT.

The V call is TRBV5-4, the J call TRBJ2-7; D might be TRBD1 or TRBD2, each matching 5 bases. Germline V gene data show CDR1 as SGHNT and CDR2 as YYREEE (reference sequence). There are 14 residues in the CDR3. V dropped 1 base and J dropped 9 bases, with 17 bases sitting between them. The CDR3 protein is CASSLRRGPVRQYF. The CDR3 DNA follows: TGTGCCAGCAGCTTGCGACGGGGCCCTGTAAGGCAGTACTTC.

The sample holds a few counts of this clonotype. This chain joins TRBV5-1 and TRBJ2-7, with D perhaps given as TRBD1 or TRBD2 (6 bases each). V dropped 2 bases and J dropped 7 bases, with 16 bases sitting between them. Germline loops: CDR1 SGHRS, CDR2 YFSETQ. CDR3 length: 14 amino acids. The CDR3 protein is CASSFETGGGEQYV. The CDR3 coding sequence is TGCGCCAGCAGCTTCGAGACAGGAGGGGGGGAGCAGTACGTC.

This chain uses TRBV4-3 with TRBJ1-4; D remains ambiguous. V dropped 0 bases and J dropped 11 bases, with 7 bases sitting between them. The CDR3 length is 12 residues. Germline CDR1 reads LGHNA; CDR2 reads YSLEER. The CDR3 nucleotides are TGCGCCAGCAGCCAAGATCTAAGGAAACTGTTTTTT. It specifies CASSQDLRKLFF.